Presented here are 15 T cell receptor beta chains from one specimen sequenced in a study of metastatic and nonmetastatic thyroid tumors. Via MiXCR, TCRdb re-called the PCR reads. The sample includes approximately 26,000 clones, 10% to 15% of them seen just once. Until they underwent thyroid surgery, no patient had received any treatment. Source material: blood. The receptors were sampled from a female donor with papillary thyroid cancer or a benign thyroid nodule (not recorded which). Some clones in this sample may be carry-over from other donors' samples.

This clone was found many times. The chain joins TRBV27 to TRBJ2-7, with D perhaps TRBD2 (5 bases). Looked up from germline, CDR1 is MNHEY and CDR2 is SMNVEV (reference sequence). The CDR3 loop spans 13 amino acids. V lost 5 bases and J lost 1, with 9 bases in between. The CDR3 region is CASSPGLSYEQYF. The CDR3, as DNA: TGTGCCAGCAGTCCCGGACTTTCCTACGAGCAGTACTTC.

The CDR3 here is CASSLFSSGLAGTEQFF. The CDR3 nucleotides are TGTGCCAGCAGTTTATTCTCCTCTGGACTAGCGGGAACAGAGCAGTTCTTC. The chain uses TRBV28 and TRBJ2-1; 12 bases match TRBD2. CDR1 is MDHEN, CDR2 SYDVKM, per germline. The CDR3 length is 17 residues. J lost 10 bases, V lost 1 base, and 11 bases had no gene match.

Many counts were recorded for this clone. The J gene is TRBJ1-1, the V gene TRBV7-9; possible D gene TRBD1, 5 bases. Between the trimmed V and J ends, which lost 5 bases and 2 bases, there was a span of 15 bases. The CDR3 runs 15 residues. Germline CDR1 reads SEHNR; CDR2 reads FQNEAQ (reference sequence). The CDR3 bases are TGTGCCAGCAGCCGATTCGACAGCCGAAACACTGAAGCTTTCTTT. Protein sequence: CASSRFDSRNTEAFF. Looking up the rest from reference TRBV7-9 and TRBJ1-1 gives the full variable domain: DTGVSQNPRHKITKRGQNVTFRCDPISEHNRLYWYRQTLGQGPEFLTYFQNEAQLEKSRLLSDRFSAERPKGSFSTLEIQRTEQGDSAMYLCASSRFDSRNTEAFFGQGTRLTVV.

This clone was recorded at least ten times. CDR3 nucleotide sequence: TGCAGTGCCCGCCTCCCGCTCAGGGAAGATACGCAGTATTTT. It is translated as CSARLPLREDTQYF. The genes are TRBV20-1 and TRBJ2-3; a weak D match, TRBD1 (5 bases). There are 14 residues in the CDR3. Germline values: CDR1 DFQATT, CDR2 SNEGSKA (reference sequence). V dropped 6 bases and J dropped 5 bases, with 18 bases sitting between them.

Many counts were recorded for this clone. The genes are TRBV12-3 or TRBV12-4 and TRBJ2-2, with 11 bases fitting TRBD2. The CDR3 contains 16 residues. J lost 3 bases, V lost 5 bases, and 5 bases had no gene match. For the CDR3, the DNA is TGTGCCAGCAGTCCTGGGACTAGCGGAGACACCGGGGAGCTGTTTTTT. Its translation: CASSPGTSGDTGELFF.

In its sample, this clone was seen many times. J is TRBJ2-3 and V is TRBV7-3; maybe TRBD2 (6 bases). The V gene's germline CDR1 is SGHTA and CDR2 FQGTGA. The CDR3 is 15 residues long. The germline V and J ends were trimmed by 5 bases and 0 bases, with 12 bases remaining between them. The CDR3 region is CASSRSSGSTDTQYF. In nucleotides, the CDR3 is TGTGCCAGCAGCCGATCGAGCGGGAGCACAGATACGCAGTATTTT. The full variable domain, its missing parts supplied by reference TRBV7-3 and TRBJ2-3, is GAGVSQTPSNKVTEKGKYVELRCDPISGHTALYWYRQSLGQGPEFLIYFQGTGAADDSGLPNDRFFAVRPEGSVSTLKIQRTERGDSAVYLCASSRSSGSTDTQYFGPGTRLTVL.

Concerning this clone: A much larger clone sits a single nucleotide away, making a read error possible. This chain links TRBV5-4 with TRBJ2-3; 8 nucleotides match TRBD2. With V trimmed by 9 bases and J by 1 base, 10 bases remained unmatched. In germline, CDR1 is SGHNT, CDR2 YYREEE (reference sequence). The CDR3 is 15 residues long. The CDR3 region is CANSHGRGGTDTQYF. CDR3 sequence (DNA): TGTGCCAACAGTCATGGGCGGGGGGGCACAGATACGCAGTATTTT.

This clone was seen at least ten times. The chain couples TRBV27 to TRBJ1-2, with a weak D call TRBD1 (5 bases). V lost 4 bases to trimming and J lost 6 bases, with 18 bases between them. Germline CDR1 and CDR2: MNHEY and SMNVEV (reference sequence). The CDR3 sequence is 15 residues long. The CDR3 sequence is CASSSGTSRSDGYTF. The CDR3 DNA is TGTGCCAGCAGTTCCGGGACTTCCCGGTCGGATGGCTACACCTTC.

At least ten counts were recorded for this clone. The V gene is TRBV19, the J gene TRBJ2-3, with 7 bases aligning to TRBD1. The germline CDR1 and CDR2 sequences are LNHDA and SQIVND (reference sequence). Unmatched junction bases numbered 5, after V lost 7 bases and J lost 1 base. This CDR3 has 14 residues. The DNA of the CDR3 is TGTGCCAGTACCACCGGACAGGGCACAGATACGCAGTATTTT. It translates to CASTTGQGTDTQYF.

Comment on this clone: Within the sample, other DNA sequences also encode this same CDR3. The V gene is TRBV15, the J gene TRBJ1-5; D is ambiguous. There are 18 residues in the CDR3. Trimming took off 0 bases at V and 1 base at J, with 16 bases between the two ends. CDR1 is LNHNV, CDR2 YYDKDF, per germline (reference sequence). Written as DNA, the CDR3 is TGTGCCACCAGCAGAGATCCTGGGTCATATTGGAGCAATCAGCCCCAGCATTTT. This sequence encodes CATSRDPGSYWSNQPQHF.

This clone is termed medium-sized. This chain uses TRBV5-1 with TRBJ2-1, with a possible D match to TRBD2 (7 bases). The CDR3 spans 15 residues. Germline V CDR1 and CDR2: SGHRS, YFSETQ. The V gene lost 0 bases and the J gene lost 2 bases, with 9 bases spanning the gap. The CDR3 protein is CASSLGGGAYNEQFF. The CDR3 coding sequence is TGCGCCAGCAGCTTGGGGGGGGGCGCCTACAATGAGCAGTTCTTC.

This clone ranks as medium-sized. The gene calls are TRBV11-2 and TRBJ2-7; no clear D gene. The CDR3 consists of 13 residues. Trimming took 1 base from V and 4 from J, leaving 8 bases between them. Germline V gene data show CDR1 as SGHAT and CDR2 as FQNNGV. CDR3 nucleotides: TGTGCCAGCAGCTTAGTTCCGAGTTACGAGCAGTACTTC. Translating it yields CASSLVPSYEQYF.

This clone showed up many times. The chain carries TRBV7-2 and TRBJ1-2, with TRBD1 as a possible D gene (5 bases). The CDR3 runs 15 residues. Germline CDR1 SGHTA, CDR2 FQGNSA. V lost 6 bases and J 3 bases, leaving 17 bases between the germline ends. CDR3 residues: CASRTVGDYDYGYTF. The CDR3 DNA sequence: TGTGCCAGCAGAACGGTGGGGGACTACGACTATGGCTACACCTTC. Together with reference TRBV7-2 and TRBJ1-2, the CDR3 gives the full variable domain: GAGVSQSPSNKVTEKGKDVELRCDPISGHTALYWYRQSLGQGLEFLIYFQGNSAPDKSGLPSDRFSAERTGGSVSTLTIQRTQQEDSAVYLCASRTVGDYDYGYTFGSGTRLTVV.

About this clone: At one end, the junction sequence differs from germline, possibly due to a read error. The chain uses TRBV20-1 and TRBJ2-1, with 11 bases aligning to TRBD2. This CDR3 contains 15 residues. Germline CDR1 and CDR2: DFQATT and SNEGSKA (reference sequence). Here the CDR3 reads CIARDGTSGHNEQFF. CDR3 sequence (DNA): TGCATTGCTAGAGATGGGACTAGCGGTCACAATGAGCAGTTCTTC.

This sequence joins TRBV5-1 and TRBJ2-6; D is possibly TRBD1 (5 bases). V lost 2 bases to trimming and J lost 5 bases, with 8 bases between them. The CDR3 runs 14 residues. Germline loops: CDR1 SGHRS, CDR2 YFSETQ. The DNA of the CDR3 is TGCGCCAGCAGCTTCAGGGATAGGGCCAACGTCCTGACTTTC. Translated: CASSFRDRANVLTF.